This TCR beta chain was sequenced in a study of T cell responses to AZD1222 COVID-19 vaccine (dated by TCRdb to the early 2020s). Context from the whole study: TCR sequencing was performed for approximately 240 trial participants, of whom some 200 were given two doses of AZD1222 and approximately 25 were given two doses of MenACWY control vaccine. Trial participants were enrolled into age subgroups of 18-55, 56-69 and 70-plus years, which contained around 140, 26 and 57 TCR-sequenced participants, respectively.

Study-wide conclusions, independent of this receptor: Nearly half of unique spike-specific TCRs reportedly recognized epitopes outside regions mutated in the B.1.351 and B.1.1.7 variants. The 56-69-year group was small, and its depth increase did not reach significance, likely because of low power. Most participants were white British and females outnumbered males, and the authors suggested that clonal diversity may have been underestimated. Because no day 14 peak-response samples were available, the repertoires could be characterized only after the peak T cell response. Spike-specific TCR breadth and depth rose significantly after two AZD1222 doses compared with day 0 and with MenACWY recipients. CD4 TCRs associated with the vaccine covered the entire spike protein, and the dominant responses were in regions 160-218 and 743-854. Conclusions about previously exposed vaccinees are limited, since just six or seven AZD1222 recipients were seropositive for SARS-CoV-2 at baseline.

The sample's time point, from its label and the paper: about 28 days (+/-7) after the second vaccine dose. AZD1222 recipients whose second dose came at about 4 weeks and those whose second dose came at about 12 weeks were combined into one group, since spike-specific TCR depth and breadth did not differ between the two schedules. The vaccinee samples were drawn from two UK trials, COV001 and COV002, one of which was a single-blind randomized controlled phase 2/3 trial testing AZD1222 (ChAdOx1 nCoV-19) in healthy adults. For TCRbeta chain sequencing, PBMC samples were collected from trial participants at day 0 and at day 28 after the second dose. As to this clone: This receptor's antigen is unknown. The sample holds no much larger clone one base away, and base qualities are not on file.

The CDR3 regions of human TCRbeta chains were analyzed by immunosequencing. The paper's processing steps were these. TCRs in the repertoires were compared against a reference library of SARS-CoV-2-specific TCRs that had been generated with the MIRA antigen-specificity platform. Breadth meant the fraction of unique TCRs that were SARS-CoV-2-associated, whereas depth meant the fraction of total T cells that were SARS-CoV-2-associated. Using the MIRA data, each spike-specific TCR was mapped to the spike region that the TCR reacts to and placed in a CD4 or CD8 class. Log10-transformed breadth and depth values were compared by one-way ANOVA with Sidak's multiple comparisons tests. The table comes from immuneACCESS by way of TCRdb, which keeps in-frame sequences with V and J called. Part of the clones is missing from these tables; in studies checked, under half for an unresolved V gene and the rest for unknown reasons. That table supplies the V and J calls and clone size; D and trimming were determined from the DNA. The sample yields over 120,000 clones; roughly 87% were counted once. The top ten clonotypes cover around 1.7% of the sample.

Trimming removed 1 base from V and 7 bases from J, leaving 11 bases between the germline ends. The CDR3, from cysteine to phenylalanine, totals 14 residues. Only the CDR3 region is kept as DNA, spanning 42 bases read in frame from base 1. CDR1 and CDR2 (SGHNT, YENEEA) derive from the germline V gene. The chain uses TRBV11-3 and TRBJ2-1; the D gene is perhaps TRBD1 or TRBD2, each of them matching over 5 bases. The TCR sequence derives from an adult who received the AZD1222 COVID-19 vaccine. The input for sequencing was peripheral blood, taken 28 days after the second AZD1222 dose. DNA sequence: TGTGCCAGCAGCTTAGGAGGGACCGGGAATGAGCAGTTCTTC. Translated, this gives CASSLGGTGNEQFF.